Each of the 18 T cell receptor delta chains below was sequenced from the same sample in a study of Vδ1+ human thymocytes. Their antigen targets remain unknown. Sequences come from RNA converted to cDNA by reverse transcription. CDR3 amplicons came from multiplex PCR with pooled V-gene forward and constant-region reverse primers. With CATT, TCRdb re-called clones from the multiplex PCR reads. The profile shows 50,000 to 60,000 delta-chain clones, about 15% of them singletons. Study observations and caveats: Thymic TRG and TRD repertoires appeared highly polyclonal.

Input material: Vdelta1+ gamma-delta thymocytes from the thymus. Stated subset: FACS-sorted CD3+ TCRalphabeta- TCRVdelta1+ TCRVdelta2- thymocytes. The receptors originated from a girl less than two years old who had congenital heart surgery.

With regard to this clone: One end of the junction is discordant with germline, which a read error may explain. This rearrangement joins TRDV1 to TRDJ1; 8 nucleotides align to TRDD3. The CDR3 runs 23 residues. The germline V gene encodes CDR1 TSWWSYY and CDR2 QGS. CDR3 DNA sequence: TGTGCTCTTGGGGGCCCACAACACGTGTACTGGGGGCCACAACAGCAAAACACTGATAAACTCATCTTT. It is translated as CALGGPQHVYWGPQQQNTDKLIF.

The chain recombines TRDV1 with TRDJ1; 7 bases are a match to TRDD3. V gave up 5 bases and J gave up 0 bases; unmatched junction bases: 24. The CDR3 is 21 residues long. Germline V gene lookup returns CDR1 TSWWSYY and CDR2 QGS. CDR3 nucleotides: TGTGCTCTTGGGACAAACTGGGGACTTCAACCCTGGGGGTTGTACACCGATAAACTCATCTTT. It encodes CALGTNWGLQPWGLYTDKLIF.

The chain uses TRDV1 and TRDJ1; 8 positions agree with TRDD3. The CDR3 consists of 22 residues. V gave up 6 bases and J gave up 0 bases; unmatched junction bases: 27. Germline V gives CDR1 TSWWSYY, CDR2 QGS. The CDR3 loop reads CALGWGIPNGLLGAMYTDKLIF. The CDR3 DNA is TGTGCTCTTGGTTGGGGGATCCCGAATGGCCTACTGGGGGCTATGTACACCGATAAACTCATCTTT.

This clone came up a few times. J is TRDJ1 and V is TRDV1, with TRDD3 matching 9 bases. V dropped 4 bases and J dropped 4; count of bases not matched to a gene: 19. Germline values: CDR1 TSWWSYY, CDR2 QGS. The CDR3 contains 19 residues. DNA for the CDR3: TGTGCTCTTGGGGTCGAGGAATGGGGGATAGATTTTGCTTGCGATAAACTCATCTTT. Residues: CALGVEEWGIDFACDKLIF.

This sequence joins TRDV1 and TRDJ1; D gene unclear. V lost 1 base to trimming and J lost 0 bases, with 9 bases between them. CDR3 length: 15 residues. The V gene's germline CDR1 is TSWWSYY and CDR2 QGS. CDR3 nucleotide sequence: TGTGCTCTTGGGGAACGATCGAGGAACACCGATAAACTCATCTTT. Residues: CALGERSRNTDKLIF.

This clone was seen a few times. The rearrangement uses TRDV1 and TRDJ1; 13 bases line up with TRDD3. The junction had 32 bases not matched to a gene; V was cut back by 1 base and J by 0 bases. This CDR3 has 27 residues. Germline loops: CDR1 TSWWSYY, CDR2 QGS. CDR3 in DNA: TGTGCTCTTGGGGAACCGCCCCTGGATCCCCTAGTACTGGGGGATACGGGGATTCGGACGTACACCGATAAACTCATCTTT. This sequence encodes CALGEPPLDPLVLGDTGIRTYTDKLIF.

V gene TRDV1 combines with J gene TRDJ1, with 9 bases aligning to TRDD2. The length of the CDR3 is 17 residues. CDR1 and CDR2 (germline): TSWWSYY, QGS. The trim removed 4 bases at V and 11 bases at J, leaving 20 bases unmatched. CDR3 protein: CALGGPSYGGILRGLIF. CDR3 DNA sequence: TGTGCTCTTGGGGGACCTTCCTACGGTGGGATCCTGCGGGGGCTCATCTTT.

The chain joins TRDV1 to TRDJ1, with TRDD2 as a possible D gene (5 bases). The germline V gene encodes CDR1 TSWWSYY and CDR2 QGS. This CDR3 has 17 residues. Trimming stripped 0 bases from V and 0 bases from J, with 14 bases between. The DNA for the CDR3 is TGTGCTCTTGGGGAACTCTTCCCACGTCTAAACACCGATAAACTCATCTTT. Translating it yields CALGELFPRLNTDKLIF.

The rearrangement links TRDV1 to TRDJ1; 10 bases fit TRDD3. V shed 2 bases, J shed 2 bases, and the junction held 11 bases outside the gene matches. The CDR3 is 18 amino acids. Germline V lookup: CDR1 TSWWSYY, CDR2 QGS. CDR3 region: CALGEFQTGGSETDKLIF. CDR3 bases: TGTGCTCTTGGGGAATTTCAAACTGGGGGATCCGAAACCGATAAACTCATCTTT.

This clone occurred a few times. The rearrangement links TRDV1 to TRDJ1; a possible D gene is TRDD2 (5 bases). The V gene's germline CDR1 is TSWWSYY and CDR2 QGS. The ends were cut back, 0 bases at V and 0 bases at J, with 26 bases in the middle. CDR3 size: 21 residues. CDR3 bases: TGTGCTCTTGGGGAACTTGACGTACTGACCCCCCTACCCGTCTACACCGATAAACTCATCTTT. Residues: CALGELDVLTPLPVYTDKLIF.

This chain connects TRDV1 to TRDJ1, with 13 bases lining up with TRDD3. Germline CDR1 is TSWWSYY and CDR2 is QGS. This CDR3 has 25 residues. Trimming cost V 3 bases and J 0 bases; bases outside gene matches: 28. The CDR3 DNA is TGTGCTCTTGGGGACCCCACCATCCAGCTTAATTTACTGGGGGATACGTATGTACACACCGATAAACTCATCTTT. This encodes CALGDPTIQLNLLGDTYVHTDKLIF.

This clone was recorded a few times. The chain couples TRDV1 to TRDJ1; weak D call: TRDD3 (5 bases). The germline CDR1 and CDR2 sequences are TSWWSYY and QGS. The CDR3 extends over 18 amino acids. The ends were cut back, 0 bases at V and 10 bases at J, with 27 bases in the middle. CDR3 region: CALGELDDSVGSFSGLIF. DNA of the CDR3: TGTGCTCTTGGGGAACTAGACGACTCGGTGGGGTCGTTCTCAGGACTCATCTTT.

J is TRDJ1 and V is TRDV1; D possibly corresponds to TRDD3 (5 bases). Trimming stripped 2 bases from V and 1 base from J, with 8 bases between. The CDR3 contains 14 residues. Germline lookup yields CDR1 TSWWSYY and CDR2 QGS. The CDR3 protein is CALGEEGVTDKLIF. CDR3 coding DNA: TGTGCTCTTGGGGAAGAGGGGGTCACCGATAAACTCATCTTT.

The chain couples TRDV1 to TRDJ1, with D possibly matching TRDD3 (5 bases). This CDR3 spans 20 amino acids. CDR1 is TSWWSYY, CDR2 QGS, per germline. Trimming took off 5 bases at V and 4 bases at J, with 32 bases between the two ends. Written as DNA, the CDR3 is TGTGCTCTTGGGAATTGGGGCGGTTCCGGCGGAAGGGATTATGGCGATAAACTCATCTTT. Encoded protein: CALGNWGGSGGRDYGDKLIF.

The chain carries TRDV1 and TRDJ1, with TRDD2 identical over 8 bases. Germline loops: CDR1 TSWWSYY, CDR2 QGS. This CDR3 is 20 amino acids long. Trimming cost V 3 bases and J 5 bases; bases outside gene matches: 23. CDR3 in DNA: TGTGCTCTTGGGGACACACCGACTTCCTACCCGTACTGGGACCAAGATAAACTCATCTTT. Protein product: CALGDTPTSYPYWDQDKLIF.

The V gene is TRDV1, the J gene TRDJ1, with D possibly called TRDD2 or TRDD3 (5 bases each). Trimming left V 4 bases short and J 0 bases short, with 30 bases between. There are 21 residues in the CDR3. Germline V CDR1 and CDR2: TSWWSYY, QGS. The CDR3 bases are TGTGCTCTTGGGGCCCACACTCGTTCCTTTAGGGGGCCACCGTACACCGATAAACTCATCTTT. Encoded protein: CALGAHTRSFRGPPYTDKLIF.

A few counts support this clone. J is TRDJ1 and V is TRDV1; 7 bases map to TRDD3. Germline CDR1 is TSWWSYY and CDR2 is QGS. The V and J ends lost 2 bases and 7 bases, in that order; junction bases with no gene match: 13. CDR3 length: 16 amino acids. The CDR3: CALGESSLGLRIKLIF. The CDR3 coding sequence is TGTGCTCTTGGGGAAAGTTCACTGGGGCTCCGCATTAAACTCATCTTT.

In this sample, this clone turned up a few times. The genes are TRDV1 and TRDJ1, with D possibly TRDD3 on 5 matching bases. Trimming removed 0 bases from V and 7 bases from J, with 30 bases in between. Per germline, CDR1 TSWWSYY and CDR2 QGS. The CDR3 extends over 20 amino acids. The CDR3 DNA follows: TGTGCTCTTGGGGAACTGAGCAGGCTACCGCTACTGGCCCGGGCCGGTAAACTCATCTTT. This sequence encodes CALGELSRLPLLARAGKLIF.